These T cell receptor beta chains were read from a single sample in a study of blood T cell repertoires in COVID-19. Method: immunoSEQ multiplex PCR; TCRdb's copy keeps in-frame clones and lacks some. Seen here are 400,000 to 550,000 clones, 80% to 90% observed once, and the top ten hold 4% to 5.5%. The specimen was peripheral blood. The receptor set was obtained from a woman between 25 and 40 years old with acute or convalescent COVID-19. The CDR3 runs from the conserved cysteine through the conserved F or W.

J gene	V gene	CDR3 protein
TRBJ2-6	TRBV28	CASSPGLAGAPSGANVLTF
TRBJ2-7	TRBV16	CASSQSRRGWDEQYF
TRBJ1-2	TRBV5-1	CASSAAGTLVRGYTF
TRBJ1-6	TRBV7-6	CASSLGQGDNSPLHF
TRBJ1-2	TRBV28	CASSSLTGNYGYTF
TRBJ2-3	TRBV2	CASTSEGAERNTQYF
TRBJ2-7	TRBV29-1	CSVWGLGDYEQYF
TRBJ1-2	TRBV6-5	CASMGPNYGYTF
TRBJ2-5	TRBV7-7	CASSLGVTSGNQETQYF
TRBJ1-6	TRBV7-9	CASSSGTGGSYNSPLHF
TRBJ1-3	TRBV6-6	CASTRGQGGSGNTIYF
TRBJ2-5	TRBV19	CASSPGLNRETQYF
TRBJ1-6	TRBV6-5	CASTRRQGGDSPLHF
TRBJ1-2	TRBV14	CASSQSTGPGGGYTF
TRBJ1-2	TRBV14	CASSPKIQGFYGYTF
TRBJ2-5	TRBV18	CASSELAGLVQETQYF
TRBJ1-5	TRBV28	CASSLGRVGGQPQHF
TRBJ1-2	TRBV24-1	CATSDRGEDRHGYTF
TRBJ1-3	TRBV13	CASVDSSGNTIYF
TRBJ2-5	TRBV5-1	CASSFGLGGSGWETQYF